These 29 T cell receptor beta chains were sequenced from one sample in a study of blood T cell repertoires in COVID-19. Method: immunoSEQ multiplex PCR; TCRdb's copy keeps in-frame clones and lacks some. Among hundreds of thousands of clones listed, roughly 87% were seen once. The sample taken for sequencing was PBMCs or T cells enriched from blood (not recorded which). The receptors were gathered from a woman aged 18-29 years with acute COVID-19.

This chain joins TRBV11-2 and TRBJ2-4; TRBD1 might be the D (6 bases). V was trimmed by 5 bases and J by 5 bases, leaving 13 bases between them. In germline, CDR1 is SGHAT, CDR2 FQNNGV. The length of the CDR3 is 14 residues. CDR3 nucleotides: TGTGCCAGCAGCCTCCGGGCAGGGGAAAACATTCAGTACTTC. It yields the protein CASSLRAGENIQYF.

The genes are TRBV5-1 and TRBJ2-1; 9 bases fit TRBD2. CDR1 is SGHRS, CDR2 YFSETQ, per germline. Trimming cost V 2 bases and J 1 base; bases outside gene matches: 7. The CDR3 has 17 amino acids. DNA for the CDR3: TGCGCCAGCAGCTTTATCCGTAGCGGGAGTTCCTACAATGAGCAGTTCTTC. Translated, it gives CASSFIRSGSSYNEQFF.

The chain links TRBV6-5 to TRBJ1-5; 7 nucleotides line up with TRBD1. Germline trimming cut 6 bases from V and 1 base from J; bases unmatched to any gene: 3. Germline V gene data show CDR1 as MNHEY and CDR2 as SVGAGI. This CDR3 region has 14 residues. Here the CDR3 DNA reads TGTGCCAGCAGCATGGGACAGAGCAATCAGCCCCAGCATTTT. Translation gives CASSMGQSNQPQHF.

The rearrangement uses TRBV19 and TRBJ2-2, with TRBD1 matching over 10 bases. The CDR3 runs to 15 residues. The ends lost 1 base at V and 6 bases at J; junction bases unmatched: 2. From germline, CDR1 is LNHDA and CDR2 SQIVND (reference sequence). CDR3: CASSIGTGGAGELFF. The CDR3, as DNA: TGTGCCAGTAGTATAGGGACAGGGGGTGCCGGGGAGCTGTTTTTT. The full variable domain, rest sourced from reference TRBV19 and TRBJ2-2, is DGGITQSPKYLFRKEGQNVTLSCEQNLNHDAMYWYRQDPGQGLRLIYYSQIVNDFQKGDIAEGYSVSREKKESFPLTVTSAQKNPTAFYLCASSIGTGGAGELFFGEGSRLTVL.

The CDR3 sequence: CASSDGGPNYGYTF. The CDR3 DNA reads TGCGCCAGCAGTGATGGGGGCCCTAACTATGGCTACACCTTC. The V gene is TRBV10-1, the J gene TRBJ1-2, with a possible D match to TRBD1 (6 bases). CDR1 and CDR2 from the germline V gene are WNHNN and SYGVQD (reference sequence). V lost 3 bases and J lost 0, with 8 bases in between. The CDR3 is 14 residues long.

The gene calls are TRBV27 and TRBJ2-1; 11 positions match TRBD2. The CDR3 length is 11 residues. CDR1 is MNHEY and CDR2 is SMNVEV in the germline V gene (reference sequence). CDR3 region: CVAGGQNEQFF. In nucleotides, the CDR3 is TGTGTAGCGGGGGGGCAGAATGAGCAGTTCTTC.

CDR3 region: CATSDSGSGELFF. The CDR3 DNA is TGTGCCACCAGTGATTCTGGGAGCGGGGAGCTGTTTTTT. J is TRBJ2-2 and V is TRBV24-1, with D perhaps matching TRBD2 (5 bases). Germline V gene lookup returns CDR1 KGHDR and CDR2 SFDVKD. The V gene lost 2 bases and the J gene lost 7 bases, with 7 bases spanning the gap. CDR3 length equals 13 residues.

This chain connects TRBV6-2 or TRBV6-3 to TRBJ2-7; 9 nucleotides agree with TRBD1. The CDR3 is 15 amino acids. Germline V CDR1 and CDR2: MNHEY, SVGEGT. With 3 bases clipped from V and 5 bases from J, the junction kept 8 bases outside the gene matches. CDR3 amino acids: CASSYSGQGIHEQYF. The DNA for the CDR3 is TGTGCCAGCAGTTATAGCGGACAGGGGATCCACGAGCAGTACTTC.

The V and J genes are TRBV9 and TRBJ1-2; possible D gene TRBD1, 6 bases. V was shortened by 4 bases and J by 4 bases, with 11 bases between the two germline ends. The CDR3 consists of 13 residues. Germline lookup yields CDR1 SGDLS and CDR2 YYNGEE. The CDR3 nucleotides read TGTGCCAGCAGCCAAGACAGGACCTATGGCTACACCTTC. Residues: CASSQDRTYGYTF. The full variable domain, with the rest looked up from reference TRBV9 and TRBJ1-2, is DSGVTQTPKHLITATGQRVTLRCSPRSGDLSVYWYQQSLDQGLQFLIQYYNGEERAKGNILERFSAQQFPDLHSELNLSSLELGDSALYFCASSQDRTYGYTFGSGTRLTVV.

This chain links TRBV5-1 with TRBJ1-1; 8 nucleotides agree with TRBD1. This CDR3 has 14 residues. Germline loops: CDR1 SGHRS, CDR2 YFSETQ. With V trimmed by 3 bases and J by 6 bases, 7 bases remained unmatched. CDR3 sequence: CASSSGRGLAEAFF. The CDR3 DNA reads TGCGCCAGCAGCTCAGGCAGGGGGCTCGCTGAAGCTTTCTTT.

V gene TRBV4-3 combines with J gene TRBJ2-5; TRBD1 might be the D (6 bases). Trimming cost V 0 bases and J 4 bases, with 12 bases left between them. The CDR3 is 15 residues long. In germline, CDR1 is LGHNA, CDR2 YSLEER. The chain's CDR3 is CASSQDTGKIETQYF. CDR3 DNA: TGCGCCAGCAGCCAAGATACAGGGAAAATAGAGACCCAGTACTTC.

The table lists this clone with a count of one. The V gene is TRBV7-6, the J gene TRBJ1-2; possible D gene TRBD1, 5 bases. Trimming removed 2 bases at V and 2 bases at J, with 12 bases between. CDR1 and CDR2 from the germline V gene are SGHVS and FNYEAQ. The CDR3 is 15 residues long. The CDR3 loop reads CASSLTDNDNYGYTF. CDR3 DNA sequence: TGTGCCAGCAGCTTAACGGACAATGACAACTATGGCTACACCTTC.

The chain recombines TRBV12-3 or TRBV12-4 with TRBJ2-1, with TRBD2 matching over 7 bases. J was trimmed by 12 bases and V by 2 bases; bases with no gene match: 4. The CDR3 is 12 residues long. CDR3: CASSLRDYGQFF. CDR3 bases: TGTGCCAGCAGTTTAAGGGACTACGGGCAGTTCTTC.

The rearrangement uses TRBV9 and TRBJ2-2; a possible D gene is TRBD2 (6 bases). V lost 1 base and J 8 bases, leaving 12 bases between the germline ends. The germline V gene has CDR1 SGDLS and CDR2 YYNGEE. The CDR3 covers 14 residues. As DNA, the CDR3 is TGTGCCAGCAGCGTATCTTGGGGGGTAGGGGAGCTGTTTTTT. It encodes CASSVSWGVGELFF.

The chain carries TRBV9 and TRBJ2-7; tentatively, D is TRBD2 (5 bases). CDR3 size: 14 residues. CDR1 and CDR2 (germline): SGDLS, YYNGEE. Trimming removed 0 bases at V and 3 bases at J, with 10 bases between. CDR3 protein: CASSVGYGIYEQYF. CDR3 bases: TGTGCCAGCAGCGTAGGGTACGGGATCTACGAGCAGTACTTC.

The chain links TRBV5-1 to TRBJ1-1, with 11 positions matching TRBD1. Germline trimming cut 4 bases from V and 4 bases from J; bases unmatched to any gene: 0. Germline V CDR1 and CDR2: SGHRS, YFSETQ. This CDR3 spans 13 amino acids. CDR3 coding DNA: TGCGCCAGCAGCGGGACAGGGGGCACTGAAGCTTTCTTT. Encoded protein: CASSGTGGTEAFF.

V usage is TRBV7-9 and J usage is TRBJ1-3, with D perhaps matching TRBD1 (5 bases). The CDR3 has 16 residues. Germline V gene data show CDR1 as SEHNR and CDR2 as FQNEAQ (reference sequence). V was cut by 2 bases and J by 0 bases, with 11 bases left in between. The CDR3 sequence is CASSLIGTASGNTIYF. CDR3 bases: TGTGCCAGCAGCTTAATCGGGACTGCCTCTGGAAACACCATATATTTT.

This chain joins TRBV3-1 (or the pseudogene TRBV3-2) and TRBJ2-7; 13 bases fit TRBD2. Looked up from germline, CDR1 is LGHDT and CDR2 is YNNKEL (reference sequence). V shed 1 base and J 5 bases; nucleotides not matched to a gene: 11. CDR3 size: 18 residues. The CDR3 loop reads CASSQVGLAGEEVNEQYF. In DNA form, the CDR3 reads TGTGCCAGCAGCCAAGTAGGACTAGCGGGAGAAGAGGTCAACGAGCAGTACTTC.

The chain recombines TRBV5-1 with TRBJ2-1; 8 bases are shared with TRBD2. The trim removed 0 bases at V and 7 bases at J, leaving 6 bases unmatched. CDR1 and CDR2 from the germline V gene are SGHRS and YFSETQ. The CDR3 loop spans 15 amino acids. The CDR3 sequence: CASSLAGGAGNEQFF. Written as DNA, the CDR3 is TGCGCCAGCAGCTTGGCCGGGGGGGCCGGGAATGAGCAGTTCTTC.

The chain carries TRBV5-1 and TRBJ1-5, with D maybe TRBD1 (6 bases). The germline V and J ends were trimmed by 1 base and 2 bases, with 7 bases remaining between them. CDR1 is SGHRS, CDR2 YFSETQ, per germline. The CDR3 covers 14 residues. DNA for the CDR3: TGCGCCAGCAGCTTGTCAGGGGGCAATCAGCCCCAGCATTTT. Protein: CASSLSGGNQPQHF.

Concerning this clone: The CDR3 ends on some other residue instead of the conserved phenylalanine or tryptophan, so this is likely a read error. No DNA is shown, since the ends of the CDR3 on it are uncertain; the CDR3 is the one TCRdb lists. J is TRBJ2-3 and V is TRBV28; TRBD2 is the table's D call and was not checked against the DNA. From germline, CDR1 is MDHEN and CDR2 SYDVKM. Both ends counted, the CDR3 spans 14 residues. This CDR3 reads CASSPTSGRASPST.

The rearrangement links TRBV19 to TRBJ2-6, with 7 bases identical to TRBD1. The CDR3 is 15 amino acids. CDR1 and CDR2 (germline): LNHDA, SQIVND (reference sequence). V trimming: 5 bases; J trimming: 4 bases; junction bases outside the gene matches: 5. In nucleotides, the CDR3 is TGTGCCAGTAGTCAACAGGGGACCGGGGCCAACGTCCTGACTTTC. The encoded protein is CASSQQGTGANVLTF.

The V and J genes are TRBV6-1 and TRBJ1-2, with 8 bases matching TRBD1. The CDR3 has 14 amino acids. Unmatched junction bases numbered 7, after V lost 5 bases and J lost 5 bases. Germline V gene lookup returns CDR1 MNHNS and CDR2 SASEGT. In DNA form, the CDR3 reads TGTGCCAGCAGTACGCAGGGGGCGGGTTATGGCTACACCTTC. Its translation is CASSTQGAGYGYTF.

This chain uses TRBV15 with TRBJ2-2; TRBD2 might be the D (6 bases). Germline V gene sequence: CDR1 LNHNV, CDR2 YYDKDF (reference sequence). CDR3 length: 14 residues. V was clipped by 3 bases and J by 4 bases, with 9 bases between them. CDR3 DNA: TGTGCCACCAGCAGGTCTAGCGTCACCGGGGAGCTGTTTTTT. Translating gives CATSRSSVTGELFF.

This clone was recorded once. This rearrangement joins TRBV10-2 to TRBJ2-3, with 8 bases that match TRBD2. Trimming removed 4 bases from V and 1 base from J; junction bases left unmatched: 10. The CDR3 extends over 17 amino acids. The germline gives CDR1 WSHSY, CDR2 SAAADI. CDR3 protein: CASSAYGGAAGTDTQYF. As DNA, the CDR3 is TGCGCCAGCAGTGCCTACGGGGGGGCTGCCGGCACAGATACGCAGTATTTT.

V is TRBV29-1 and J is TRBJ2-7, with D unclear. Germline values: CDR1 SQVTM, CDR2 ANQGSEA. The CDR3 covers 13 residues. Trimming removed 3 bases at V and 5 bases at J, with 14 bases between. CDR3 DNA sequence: TGCAGCGTTGAGCGGAGAGGCCTGAACGAGCAGTACTTC. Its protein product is CSVERRGLNEQYF.

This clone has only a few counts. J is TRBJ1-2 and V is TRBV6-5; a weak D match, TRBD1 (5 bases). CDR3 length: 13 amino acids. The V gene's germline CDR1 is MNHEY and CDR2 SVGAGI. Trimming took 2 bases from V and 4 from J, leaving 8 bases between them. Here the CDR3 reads CASSYGASYGYTF. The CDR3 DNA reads TGTGCCAGCAGTTACGGGGCAAGCTATGGCTACACCTTC.

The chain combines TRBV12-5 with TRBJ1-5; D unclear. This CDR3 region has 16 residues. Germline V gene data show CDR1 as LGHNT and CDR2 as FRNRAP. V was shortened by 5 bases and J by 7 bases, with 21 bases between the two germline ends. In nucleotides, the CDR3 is TGTGCTAGTGGTCCCCCAAGCGTGGAGGGTGGCCAGCCCCAGCATTTT. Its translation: CASGPPSVEGGQPQHF.

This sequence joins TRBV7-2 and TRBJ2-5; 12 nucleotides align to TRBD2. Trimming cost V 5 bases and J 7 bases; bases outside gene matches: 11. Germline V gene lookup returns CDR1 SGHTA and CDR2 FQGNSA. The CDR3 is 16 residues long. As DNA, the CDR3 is TGTGCCAGCAGCCCAAGTACTAGCGGGAGGCCCGGGACCCAGTACTTC. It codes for CASSPSTSGRPGTQYF.